Included here is one T cell receptor beta chain sequence, with context. The CDR3 spans 16 residues. Looked up from germline, CDR1 is LNHDA and CDR2 is SQIVND (reference sequence). V trimming: 6 bases; J trimming: 6 bases; junction bases outside the gene matches: 14. The data belong to a study of glioma-infiltrating T cells after dendritic cell vaccination. Study overall: Glioblastoma patients came from Phase I and II dendritic cell vaccination trials.

Clones were sequenced by immunoSEQ multiplex PCR, and TCRdb holds only the in-frame ones, with some missing. The sample consists of around 100,000 clones, about four fifths of them appearing once. This chain uses TRBV19 with TRBJ1-5, with 7 bases matching TRBD1. The sample consisted of blood, taken before dendritic cell vaccination. The sequence came from a human donor with glioblastoma. The CDR3 reads CASRKGRGLFGQPQHF. Here the CDR3 DNA reads TGTGCCAGTAGGAAGGGCAGGGGGTTATTTGGTCAGCCCCAGCATTTT. The whole variable domain, remainder taken from reference TRBV19 and TRBJ1-5, is DGGITQSPKYLFRKEGQNVTLSCEQNLNHDAMYWYRQDPGQGLRLIYYSQIVNDFQKGDIAEGYSVSREKKESFPLTVTSAQKNPTAFYLCASRKGRGLFGQPQHFGDGTRLSIL.